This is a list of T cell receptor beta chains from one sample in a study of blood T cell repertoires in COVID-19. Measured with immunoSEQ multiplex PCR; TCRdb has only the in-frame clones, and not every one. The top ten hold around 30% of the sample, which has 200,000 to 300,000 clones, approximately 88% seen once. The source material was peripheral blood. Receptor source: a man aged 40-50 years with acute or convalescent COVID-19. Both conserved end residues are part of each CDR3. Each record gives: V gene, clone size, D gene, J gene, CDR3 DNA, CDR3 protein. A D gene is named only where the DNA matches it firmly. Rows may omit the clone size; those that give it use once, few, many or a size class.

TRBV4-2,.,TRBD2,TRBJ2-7,TGTGCCAGCAGCCCCCTAAGCGGGGGCCTCTCCTACGAGCAGTACTTC,CASSPLSGGLSYEQYF
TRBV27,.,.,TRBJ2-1,TGTGCCAGCAGTTTCCAGGTCGGGAGACAGGGAAATGAGCAGTTCTTC,CASSFQVGRQGNEQFF
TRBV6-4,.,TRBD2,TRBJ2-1,TGTGCCAGCAGTCTCACTAGCGGGGTCGATAATGAGCAGTTCTTC,CASSLTSGVDNEQFF
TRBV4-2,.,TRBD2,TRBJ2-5,TGTGCCAGCAGCCAAGAGACCTACCGGGGAGGGTCGGAGACCCAGTACTTC,CASSQETYRGGSETQYF
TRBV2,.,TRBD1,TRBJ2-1,TGTGCCAGCGCCCGGGACAGTTTTACAATGAGTCGGTTCTTC,CASARDSFTMSRFF
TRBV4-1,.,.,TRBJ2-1,TGCGCCAGCAGCCGACCCCTTGAGCGAACCTCCTACAATGAGCAGTTCTTC,CASSRPLERTSYNEQFF
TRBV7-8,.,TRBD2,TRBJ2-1,TGTGCCAGCAGCTCGCTTATAGCGGGAGCCCCCAATGAGCAGTTCTTC,CASSSLIAGAPNEQFF
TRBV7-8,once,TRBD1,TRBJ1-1,TGTGCCAGCAGCTACGACAGGGGGCTGGCTGAAGCTTTCTTT,CASSYDRGLAEAFF
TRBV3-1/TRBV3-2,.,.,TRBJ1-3,TGTGCCAGCAGCCAGAGCTCTGGAAACACCATATATTTT,CASSQSSGNTIYF
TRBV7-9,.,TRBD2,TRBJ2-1,TGTGCCAGCAGCTTAATCAGCGGGAGATACAATGAGCAGTTCTTC,CASSLISGRYNEQFF
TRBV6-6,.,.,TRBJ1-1,TGTGCCAGCAGGTGGTCGGGGTCGGGAAACACTGAAGCTTTCTTT,CASRWSGSGNTEAFF
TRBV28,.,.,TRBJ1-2,TGTGCCAGCAGTGCCGGTAACTATGGCTACACCTTC,CASSAGNYGYTF
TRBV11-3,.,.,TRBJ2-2,TGTGCCAGCAGCTCGGGAAGGGGGAGAAGGACCGGGGAGCTGTTTTTT,CASSSGRGRRTGELFF
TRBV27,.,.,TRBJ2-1,TGTGCCAGCAGCCAGGACAGTGGGTACAATGAGCAGTTCTTC,CASSQDSGYNEQFF
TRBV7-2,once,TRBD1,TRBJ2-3,TGTGCCAGCAGCTTATATTTGGGACAGGCGACTTTTGATACGCAGTATTTT,CASSLYLGQATFDTQYF
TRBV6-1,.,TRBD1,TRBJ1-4,TGTGCCAGCAGTGAAAAACGAACCCTTGGGACAGAGACAACTAATGAAAAACTGTTTTTT,CASSEKRTLGTETTNEKLFF
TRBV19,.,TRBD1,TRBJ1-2,TGTGCCAGTAGTTCCCGGGACAGCCCCCATGCAAGTTATGGCTACACCTTC,CASSSRDSPHASYGYTF
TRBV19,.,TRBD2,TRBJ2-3,TGTGCCAGTAGTACCTCTAGCGGAGACACAGATACGCAGTATTTT,CASSTSSGDTDTQYF
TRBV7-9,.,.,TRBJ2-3,TGTGCCAGCAGCTTAGCGGCAGGGATTAGCACAGATACGCAGTATTTT,CASSLAAGISTDTQYF
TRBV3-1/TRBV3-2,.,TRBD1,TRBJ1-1,TGTGCCAGCAGCCGCAAAGACAGGGACACTGAAGCTTTCTTT,CASSRKDRDTEAFF
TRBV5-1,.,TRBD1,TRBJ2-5,TGCGCCAGCAGCTTGGCGCGACAGGGGCCCAGAGAGACCCAGTACTTC,CASSLARQGPRETQYF
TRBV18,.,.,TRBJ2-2,TGTGCCAGCTCACCAGGGAGGAACACCGGGGAGCTGTTTTTT,CASSPGRNTGELFF
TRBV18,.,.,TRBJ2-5,TGTGCCAGCTCACCAGACCCCGGGGAGACCCAGTACTTC,CASSPDPGETQYF
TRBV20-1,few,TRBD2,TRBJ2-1,TGCAGTGCTAGTGGGACTAGCGTATACAATGAGCAGTTCTTC,CSASGTSVYNEQFF
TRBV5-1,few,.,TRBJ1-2,TGCGCCAGCAGCTTGTCCGGCGGAGGAGAGAACACCTTC,CASSLSGGGENTF
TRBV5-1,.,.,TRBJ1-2,TGCGCCAGCAGCCCCGCTACGAACTATGGCTACACCTTC,CASSPATNYGYTF
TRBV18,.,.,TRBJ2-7,TGTGCCAGCTCAAAGGGGCAGGCCTACGAGCAGTACTTC,CASSKGQAYEQYF
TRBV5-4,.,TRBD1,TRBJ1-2,TGTGCCAGCAGCTCCGGACAGGGGGCATGGTATGGCTACACCTTC,CASSSGQGAWYGYTF
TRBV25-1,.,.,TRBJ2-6,TGTGCCAGCACCCCACAGTCAGGAACCTCTGGGGCCAACGTCCTGACTTTC,CASTPQSGTSGANVLTF
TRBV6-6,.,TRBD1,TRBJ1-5,TGTGCCAGCAGTAATCCCGGGACAGGGGTCTGGCCCCAGCATTTT,CASSNPGTGVWPQHF
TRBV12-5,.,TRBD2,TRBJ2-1,TGTGCTAGTGGTTTGGCAGTAGCGGGGGCTTACAATGAGCAGTTCTTC,CASGLAVAGAYNEQFF
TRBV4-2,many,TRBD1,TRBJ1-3,TGTGCCAGCAGCCCGACCGAACGTAAGGACAGGTCGAGAAACACCATATATTTT,CASSPTERKDRSRNTIYF
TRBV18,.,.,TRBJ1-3,TGTGCCAGCTCACCGTCCGCAACTAGCTCTGGAAACACCATATATTTT,CASSPSATSSGNTIYF
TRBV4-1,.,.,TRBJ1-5,TGCGCCAGCAGCAATTCAGTCAATCAGCCCCAGCATTTT,CASSNSVNQPQHF
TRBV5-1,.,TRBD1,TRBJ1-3,TGCGCCAGCAGCTTGGGATACGTTGGACAGGGCGCTCCGAGCTCTGGAAACACCATATATTTT,CASSLGYVGQGAPSSGNTIYF
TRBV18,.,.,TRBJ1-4,TGTGCCAGCTCAAAAACAGGGCGGCCGGAAAAACTGTTTTTT,CASSKTGRPEKLFF
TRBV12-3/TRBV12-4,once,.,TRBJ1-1,TGTGCCAGCAGTTTTGGACTCCCTGGGGAAGCTTTCTTT,CASSFGLPGEAFF
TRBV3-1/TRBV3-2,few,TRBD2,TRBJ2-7,TGTGCCAGCAGCCAAGACTTAGCGGGAGGGTTCTCCTACGAGCAGTACTTC,CASSQDLAGGFSYEQYF
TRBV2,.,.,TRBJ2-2,TGTGCCAGCAGCCGTTCAGGGGTAACCGGGGAGCTGTTTTTT,CASSRSGVTGELFF
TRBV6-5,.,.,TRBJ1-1,TGTGCCAGCACTAGGAACACTGAAGCTTTCTTT,CASTRNTEAFF